The clone carrying this T cell receptor beta chain was counted a few times. Its target is unknown. The CDR3 covers 14 residues. CDR1 and CDR2 (germline): SGDLS, YYNGEE. Trimming removed 0 bases from V and 11 bases from J, with 12 bases in between. Every cDNA TCR molecule received its own unique molecular identifier. TCRdb called the 5' RACE reads again in MiXCR, with one record for every CDR3 protein. The sample has around 110,000 distinct CDR3 sequences, approximately 12% seen once. Noted time point: blood at routine non-recurrence follow-up after resection. Sequencing covered unsorted whole RNA taken from tumor, nontumor lung or frozen PBMC. The data belong to a study of spatial heterogeneity in lung cancer. Study-level background: The donors were 55 to 85 patients with non-small cell lung cancer that was early-stage and untreated. Sequencing of follow-up PBMC samples took place when they were available, at a median of about 22 months after resection. Study conclusions and caveats: Whereas they appeared in blood less at follow-up, ubiquitous expanded tumor TCRs appeared there more at resection.

This receptor was taken from a male donor with early-stage non-small cell lung cancer. The sample consisted of PBMCs, taken at follow-up. The chain carries TRBV9 and TRBJ1-6, with D unclear. CDR3 sequence (DNA): TGTGCCAGCAGCGTAGGGCCGGGTTTGCCACCCCTCCACTTT. Protein product: CASSVGPGLPPLHF. The complete variable domain, with remaining parts taken from reference TRBV9 and TRBJ1-6, reads DSGVTQTPKHLITATGQRVTLRCSPRSGDLSVYWYQQSLDQGLQFLIQYYNGEERAKGNILERFSAQQFPDLHSELNLSSLELGDSALYFCASSVGPGLPPLHFGNGTRLTVT.